This TCR beta chain was profiled in a study of blood T cells in healthy people across ages. Using a J-beta primer mix together with a sample-barcoded 5' primer, a second PCR was run for roughly 6 to 11 cycles. MiXCR, applied by TCRdb to the 5' RACE reads, yields one record per CDR3 protein. The sample has about 1.5 million distinct CDR3 sequences; roughly 40% are singletons. In this sample, this clonotype turned up many times. The sample comprised blood. This receptor was identified in a woman between 18 and 30 years old in good health.

The CDR3 bases are TGTGCCACCAAGACTAGCGGGCAAGAGACCCAGTACTTC. It specifies CATKTSGQETQYF. This chain uses TRBV10-3 with TRBJ2-5, with TRBD2 matching over 10 bases. This CDR3 is 13 amino acids long. V dropped 10 bases and J dropped 2; count of bases not matched to a gene: 4. CDR1 ENHRY and CDR2 SYGVKD come from the germline V gene.